The T cell receptor beta chain described here comes from a study of cytomegalovirus exposure and HLA in healthy donors (dated by TCRdb to 2015 to 2018). Study-level background: According to an earlier analysis of 450 to 650 of the donors, about 170 million T cells yielded 117 million unique TCR beta sequences and around 280 Gb of sequence data. Both class I and class II loci were covered by HLA typing, at four-digit resolution. In an earlier analysis of 587 of the donors, high-throughput TCR beta sequencing was used to judge whether each TCR beta V gene segment behaved as functional or pseudogenic. Because of strong linkage in the cohort, five DR-DQ haplotypes were treated as single units for association and clustering. In addition to the first cohort of several hundred subjects, a separate validation cohort of 120 different subjects was used. Among a few hundred genotyped donors of the cohort, an average of approximately 230,000 unique TCR beta nucleotide sequences were sequenced per donor, around 18% of them non-productive. Around 320 gigabases of sequencing data and tens of millions of unique TCR sequences were included in an early release covering 500 to 750 HLA-typed donors. High-throughput TCR immunosequencing, statistical association of individual TCRs with disease status, and machine learning were combined to predict cytomegalovirus infection status. The number of donors typed differed by locus, with 629-630 for A, B, C, DRB1 and DQB1, 522 for DQA1, about 610 for DPA1, and some 440 for DPB1. Of the 398 genotyped donors, approximately 81% were placed in the genetic ancestry cluster associated with self-reported Caucasian donors. A later genetic analysis used genome-wide SNP genotypes for about 60% of the roughly 700 donors, treating that subset as a discovery cohort. In a later analysis, previously published TCR beta repertoires from 550 to 750 donors were re-analyzed and high-resolution HLA genotyping was added so that TCR occurrence patterns could be studied. In the later analysis, no new phenotypic data were used to find candidate immune exposures; instead, reliance was placed on TCR beta sequences and their occurrence across donors. Donor age, sex, ethnicity and CMV serostatus were collected together with the repertoire data. All discovery cohort repertoires had been generated using a single sequencing platform. The aim of the study was to test whether cataloging public T cell receptors could identify signatures of past pathogen exposure. The study profiled the T cell repertoires of around 700 subjects by immunosequencing and related them to cytomegalovirus serostatus.

The germline V gene sets CDR1 to MDHEN and CDR2 to SYDVKM. From cysteine to phenylalanine, the CDR3 is 13 amino acids long. Only the CDR3 region is kept as DNA, spanning 39 bases read in frame from base 1. The V and J ends are trimmed by 7 bases and 9 bases, leaving 18 bases between them. Comments on this clone: No cognate antigen has been identified for it. Within one base of it there is no much larger clone, and no base qualities were kept.

The cohort consisted of 650 to 850 healthy bone marrow donors. At the time of sampling, every cohort member was nominally healthy, though immune exposures that went unrecorded were likely present. The donor was CMV seronegative and belonged to the group of more than 300 seronegative cohort members. A peripheral blood sample was provided by each donor, and peripheral blood mononuclear cells were used for TCR beta sequencing. Genomic DNA extraction from the blood cell samples was performed with the Qiagen DNeasy Blood Extraction Kit. Study-wide conclusions, independent of this receptor: Because some donors lacked HLA typing at each locus, the association tests relied only on the typed subset. An earlier analysis of approximately 590 of the donors showed that most TCR beta V segments appeared in productive rearrangements either about 90% or about 30% of the time, which broadly matched IMGT annotations. A group of highly shared sequence variants was considered likely to be a technical artifact of the sequencing pipeline. According to a later genetic analysis, donors in an Asian-associated ancestry cluster had fewer N-insertions in productive TCRs than the roughly 660-donor mean. Immune exposure information for the cohort was limited to CMV serostatus. The cohort was sequenced for TCR beta chains only, and without alpha or paired-chain data the features that could be detected were limited. Strong co-occurrence of HLA alleles, especially DR and DQ, made assigning TCR associations to individual alleles difficult. According to a later analysis, parvovirus B19, influenza, CMV and Epstein-Barr virus appeared linked to several top co-occurrence clusters. A total of 150 to 200 TCR beta chains were listed by the study as associated with cytomegalovirus. It was suggested by the authors that the approach could potentially be generalized to other disease states and immunological phenotypes. V-gene and J-gene trimming of TCR beta chains was associated with a missense DCLRE1C variant in a later genetic analysis, and the association was replicated in an independent cohort. In a later analysis, HLA-associated TCR beta chains were found to be more clonally expanded and to have lower generation probabilities than equally common non-associated chains. The presence/absence analyses assumed that sequencing depth was roughly uniform across donors, and that assumption may not be true. According to a later analysis, TCR association rates differed among HLA loci, with DRB1 alleles showing the most associated TCRs and HLA-C alleles showing the fewest. A later analysis found that most CMV-associated TCR beta chains appeared HLA-restricted, with HLA associations seemingly driven largely by CMV exposure. Specific HLA alleles were associated with roughly 17,000 TCR beta sequences at a false discovery rate of 0.05 in a later analysis. Because counts were too low, roughly 17 rarely observed V segments, including chromosome 9 orphons, were left out of the earlier analysis of approximately 500 of the donors. In vitro tests confirmed that a few of the cytomegalovirus-associated TCR beta chains recognize cytomegalovirus antigens. Across donors, most TCR sequences were observed very rarely, whereas some public TCRs were present in many individuals. Correlated functional status among segregating V segments might reflect linkage disequilibrium, but an unknown experimental factor could not be ruled out. In both the original and validation cohorts, the classifier was reported to diagnose cytomegalovirus status with high specificity and sensitivity. Because the 87-base-pair reads could not distinguish some IMGT-functional V segments, including TRBV6-2 and TRBV6-3, those segments were excluded. A further reported finding was that TCR beta sequences accurately predicted the HLA-A and HLA-B alleles for most subjects in the first cohort.

Library construction relied on the immunoSEQ multiplex PCR assay. For the multiplex PCR, a mixture combining 60 forward primers for TCR Vbeta segments and 13 reverse primers for TCR Jbeta segments was used. A multiplex PCR assay on genomic DNA amplified the CDR3 region of rearranged TCR beta genes. The amplified TCR beta libraries were sequenced on the Illumina HiSeq System as 87-base-pair reads. As for the authors' bioinformatics: A later analysis counted about 76 million unique TCR beta chains across the 650 to 800 repertoires, and around 12 million of these chains were shared by at least two donors. To remove PCR and sequencing errors, raw reads were error-corrected and collapsed into unique sequences using a nearest-neighbor algorithm that merged closely related sequences. V, D and J gene segments were assigned by aligning CDR3 sequences to IMGT reference sequences. For a sequence to be retained, a match of at least six nucleotides to both a V gene segment and a J gene segment was required. Rearrangements were called productive when the CDR3 lacked stop codons and stayed in frame with V and J; all others were non-productive. Following IMGT convention, CDR3 was defined as the stretch from the second conserved V-encoded cysteine up to the conserved J-encoded phenylalanine. Sequences without an unambiguous match to a single V gene segment were excluded from the earlier analysis of 450 to 750 of the donors. In an earlier analysis of 587 of the donors, V segments were called functional above 56.7% productive rearrangements and were called segregating when the between-donor standard deviation exceeded 5%. To diagnose cytomegalovirus status from the catalog of TCR beta chain sequences, a statistical classification framework was built. In a later analysis, TCR nucleotide sequences were compared against IMGT/GENE-DB human TR gene sequences so that V and J genes could be assigned. In a later analysis, CDR3 sequences and most-parsimonious VDJ recombination scenarios were assigned using the TCRdist pipeline. In a later analysis, each TCR beta chain was defined by its CDR3 amino acid sequence together with its V-gene family, and reads without a unique V-gene family were excluded. As a way to deal with suspected cross-contamination and a sequencing artifact, a later analysis dropped roughly 600 nucleotide sequences that were highly shared and had low generation probability. In a later analysis, a clonal expansion index was calculated for each public chain from normalized within-repertoire ranks of inferred template counts. Generation probabilities in a later analysis came from a VDJ recombination model fitted to out-of-frame rearrangements, and those results were checked against IGoR. A later analysis scored TCR-TCR, TCR-HLA and TCR-CMV co-occurrence with hypergeometric tests, applying a repertoire-size bias correction to TCR pairs. False discovery rates were estimated in a later analysis by permuting HLA or CMV assignments 20 times. In a later analysis, co-occurring TCRs were grouped with DBSCAN, and TCRdist sequence similarity was added when clustering was performed within HLA-allele-positive subsets. Repertoires with fewer than 30,000 or more than 120,000 public chains were left out of co-occurrence clustering, as were five repertoires with anomalous nucleotide sharing. TCRdb re-hosts the immuneACCESS table, in-frame sequences only. Its copies lack some clones; in the studies checked, an unresolved V gene accounts for under half of them, and the cause for the rest is not known. V and J calls plus clone size are reproduced from that table; the DNA served to infer D and trimming. This sample is represented by around 120,000 clones; just over 75% of them were singletons. About 1.8% of the sample is in the top ten clones.

Source material: PBMCs. The V and J segments used are TRBV28 and TRBJ1-1; TRBD1 is perhaps the D gene, given 5 matching bases. The TCR originated in a woman aged 45 to 65 in good health and CMV-seronegative. CDR3 sequence: CASKKDTDVKAFF. The bases are TGTGCCAGCAAGAAGGACACCGATGTTAAAGCTTTCTTT.